These 23 T cell receptor beta chains were all obtained from the same sample, sequenced in a study of control samples from healthy donors and cancer patients. TCRdb's table, derived via immunoSEQ multiplex PCR, lists solely in-frame clones and lacks some. The repertoire holds about 65,000 clones, with 90% as singletons. The sequenced sample was PBMCs. These receptors all come from a woman between 50 and 59 years old with colorectal cancer.

The chain employs TRBV25-1 and TRBJ2-7; 9 bases are shared with TRBD1. After removal of 4 bases from V and 0 bases from J, the junction contained 10 bases not matched to a gene. Germline V CDR1 and CDR2: MGHDK, SYGVNS. The CDR3 runs 17 residues. CDR3 DNA sequence: TGTGCCAGCAGTGCCAACCGCGGGACAGGGCTCTCCTACGAGCAGTACTTC. Translated, it gives CASSANRGTGLSYEQYF.

This chain links TRBV6-1 with TRBJ2-5; D tentatively reads TRBD1 or TRBD2 (6 bases each). Trimming took 1 base from V and 5 from J, leaving 11 bases between them. The germline gives CDR1 MNHNS, CDR2 SASEGT. The CDR3 length is 14 residues. CDR3 coding DNA: TGTGCCAGCAGTGAAGTGGGGGGCCGGGAGACCCAGTACTTC. It yields the protein CASSEVGGRETQYF.

This clone was counted between two and nine times. The chain carries TRBV19 and TRBJ2-1; 8 bases are a match to TRBD2. The ends lost 3 bases at V and 7 bases at J; junction bases unmatched: 11. The CDR3 sequence is 16 residues long. From germline, CDR1 is LNHDA and CDR2 SQIVND (reference sequence). DNA of the CDR3: TGTGCCAGTAGTATTAGATCGGGACTAGGATCAAATGAGCAGTTCTTC. This gives the protein CASSIRSGLGSNEQFF.

This clone was seen once. The chain couples TRBV25-1 to TRBJ2-4, with D perhaps matching TRBD2 (5 bases). Trimming took 4 bases from V and 0 from J, leaving 7 bases between them. The germline V gene has CDR1 MGHDK and CDR2 SYGVNS. The CDR3 sequence is 14 residues long. CDR3 in amino acids: CASSGGLAKNIQYF. In nucleotides, the CDR3 is TGTGCCAGCAGTGGAGGGCTAGCCAAAAACATTCAGTACTTC.

The CDR3 region is CASSFSSGIGSGTDTQYF. CDR3 DNA: TGTGCCAGCAGTTTCAGTAGCGGGATCGGTTCGGGTACAGATACGCAGTATTTT. V is TRBV28 and J is TRBJ2-3; 8 nucleotides match TRBD2. With V trimmed by 3 bases and J by 3 bases, 14 bases remained unmatched. CDR3 length: 18 residues. Per germline, CDR1 MDHEN and CDR2 SYDVKM.

The chain links TRBV30 to TRBJ1-3; D ambiguous. Trimming took 0 bases from V and 4 from J, leaving 13 bases between them. CDR1 is GTSNPN and CDR2 is SVGIG in the germline V gene (reference sequence). This CDR3 is 15 amino acids long. CDR3 in amino acids: CAWSVSELVGNTIYF. The DNA for the CDR3 is TGTGCCTGGAGTGTATCGGAATTGGTGGGAAACACCATATATTTT.

The chain couples TRBV11-2 to TRBJ2-6; D is unresolved. The germline V gene encodes CDR1 SGHAT and CDR2 FQNNGV. The CDR3 extends over 18 amino acids. V shed 0 bases and J shed 2 bases, with 14 bases lying between them. This chain's CDR3 is CASSLDLIGMAGANVLTF. CDR3 DNA sequence: TGTGCCAGCAGCTTAGATCTGATAGGAATGGCTGGGGCCAACGTCCTGACTTTC.

The rearrangement uses TRBV28 and TRBJ2-7, with D hard to call. Germline loops: CDR1 MDHEN, CDR2 SYDVKM. This CDR3 contains 17 residues. With 7 bases removed from V and 2 bases from J, the gap between germline ends came to 24 bases. The chain's CDR3 is CASTIGRFTMETYEQYF. The DNA of the CDR3 is TGTGCCAGCACCATAGGACGGTTCACAATGGAAACCTACGAGCAGTACTTC.

This chain uses TRBV9 with TRBJ2-1; 10 nucleotides agree with TRBD2. The germline V gene has CDR1 SGDLS and CDR2 YYNGEE. The CDR3 loop spans 17 amino acids. The junction had 9 bases not matched to a gene; V was cut back by 2 bases and J by 4 bases. The CDR3, as DNA: TGTGCCAGCAGCGTGGGTAGCGGGGGGCACGAGTACAATGAGCAGTTCTTC. Encoded protein: CASSVGSGGHEYNEQFF.

The V gene is TRBV7-8, the J gene TRBJ1-1; D is possibly TRBD1 (6 bases). The V end lost 1 base, the J end lost 1 base, and 10 bases lay between the germline ends. CDR3 size: 15 residues. Germline CDR1 and CDR2: SGHVS and FQNEAQ. CDR3 nucleotide sequence: TGTGCCAGCAGCTTAGGGGGGGGCCCGAACACTGAAGCTTTCTTT. This encodes CASSLGGGPNTEAFF.

This chain connects TRBV6-5 to TRBJ1-3, with TRBD1 as a possible D gene (5 bases). In germline, CDR1 is MNHEY, CDR2 SVGAGI. The germline V and J ends were trimmed by 7 bases and 2 bases, with 15 bases remaining between them. This CDR3 comprises 15 residues. CDR3: CASTAVRGAGNTIYF. The CDR3 region has the DNA TGTGCCAGCACCGCAGTACGGGGCGCTGGAAACACCATATATTTT.

The V call is TRBV27, the J call TRBJ2-7, with D perhaps matching TRBD1 or TRBD2 (5 bases each). The CDR3 totals 16 residues. Germline V CDR1 and CDR2: MNHEY, SMNVEV (reference sequence). V was pared by 5 bases and J by 12 bases, with 29 bases between. Written as DNA, the CDR3 is TGTGCCAGCAGTAGCGAAACCGGGACGGAATCCTATGATCGGTACTTC. It translates to CASSSETGTESYDRYF.

This chain uses TRBV19 with TRBJ2-2; tentatively, D is TRBD1 (6 bases). The CDR3 covers 15 residues. Germline values: CDR1 LNHDA, CDR2 SQIVND (reference sequence). V gave up 6 bases and J gave up 7 bases, with 18 bases separating them. The CDR3 sequence: CASSTSGAGGGELFF. In nucleotides, the CDR3 is TGTGCCAGTAGCACCTCAGGGGCAGGTGGCGGGGAGCTGTTTTTT.

This chain uses TRBV28 with TRBJ1-2; 9 bases are a match to TRBD1. With V trimmed by 3 bases and J by 8 bases, 10 bases remained unmatched. The germline gives CDR1 MDHEN, CDR2 SYDVKM. The CDR3 runs 15 residues. CDR3 region: CASSLPGQGFRGYTF. CDR3 sequence (DNA): TGTGCCAGCAGTTTGCCGGGACAGGGTTTTCGAGGCTACACCTTC.

The J gene is TRBJ2-5, the V gene TRBV30; 8 positions match TRBD2. V lost 6 bases, J lost 5 bases, and 2 bases stayed unmatched. Germline-derived CDR1 and CDR2 are GTSNPN and SVGIG (reference sequence). The CDR3 contains 11 residues. CDR3 protein: CACGTRETQYF. CDR3 bases: TGTGCCTGCGGGACTAGGGAGACCCAGTACTTC.

The chain joins TRBV10-3 to TRBJ2-2; D gene uncertain. CDR1 is ENHRY, CDR2 SYGVKD, per germline. The length of the CDR3 is 14 residues. Deletions cut 4 bases from V and 1 base from J, with 7 bases between. DNA for the CDR3: TGTGCCATCAGTGTGGCGGAGAACACCGGGGAGCTGTTTTTT. This gives the protein CAISVAENTGELFF.

This rearrangement joins TRBV27 to TRBJ1-1; 7 bases are shared with TRBD1. Germline trimming cut 5 bases from V and 10 bases from J; bases unmatched to any gene: 13. CDR1 and CDR2 (germline): MNHEY, SMNVEV (reference sequence). CDR3 length: 14 amino acids. The CDR3, as DNA: TGTGCCAGCAGTCCCACTGACAGGGATAGTGGAGCTTTCTTT. This codes for CASSPTDRDSGAFF.

The chain recombines TRBV18 with TRBJ2-5, with 9 bases matching TRBD1. Trimming removed 1 base from V and 1 base from J; junction bases left unmatched: 1. Germline values: CDR1 KGHSH, CDR2 LQKENI. CDR3 size: 15 residues. The CDR3 DNA reads TGTGCCAGCTCACCACGGGGACAGGGCCAAGAGACCCAGTACTTC. Its translation: CASSPRGQGQETQYF.

V usage is TRBV2 and J usage is TRBJ1-5, with D unclear. Germline V CDR1 and CDR2: SNHLY, FYNNEI. CDR3 size: 13 residues. Trimming shortened V by 6 bases and J by 2 bases, and 8 bases separated the two germline ends. CDR3 DNA: TGTGCCAGCAGGGGAGCAGGCAATCAGCCCCAGCATTTT. As protein: CASRGAGNQPQHF.

V gene TRBV10-2 combines with J gene TRBJ2-7, with TRBD2 matching over 7 bases. The germline V gene has CDR1 WSHSY and CDR2 SAAADI. The CDR3 is 15 residues long. Trimming took 6 bases from V and 3 from J; bases not matched to a gene: 11. The CDR3 DNA follows: TGCGCCAGCAGCCAGCAACAGCGGGGTGGCTACGAGCAGTACTTC. Translation gives CASSQQQRGGYEQYF.

The V and J genes are TRBV12-3 or TRBV12-4 and TRBJ2-2, with unresolved D. CDR3 length: 12 amino acids. V lost 8 bases and J lost 7, with 11 bases in between. DNA of the CDR3: TGTGCCAGCCACACAAGGGACGGGGAGCTGTTTTTT. Protein product: CASHTRDGELFF.

V and J are TRBV5-5 and TRBJ2-7, with D possibly matching TRBD1 (6 bases). Trimming cost V 4 bases and J 4 bases, with 18 bases left between them. Germline CDR1 is SGHKS and CDR2 is YYEKEE (reference sequence). This CDR3 comprises 15 residues. CDR3 DNA: TGTGCCAGCAGCCCCCTTCAGGGGACGAAATACGAGCAGTACTTC. Translated, it gives CASSPLQGTKYEQYF.

This chain connects TRBV7-9 to TRBJ2-1, with D possibly being TRBD1 (6 bases). The CDR3 covers 12 residues. Deletions cut 5 bases from V and 9 bases from J, with 11 bases between. Germline V lookup: CDR1 SEHNR, CDR2 FQNEAQ (reference sequence). DNA of the CDR3: TGTGCCAGCAGCCAGGGGCAGTTTGAGCAGTTCTTC. Translating gives CASSQGQFEQFF.